This T cell receptor beta chain was retrieved from a study of human CD8 memory T cell subsets. Production of TCR beta libraries used UMI-labeled 5' RACE as the method. Authors' analysis steps: The number of functional CDR3 beta clonotypes in each TCR beta library ranged from about 2,800 to 18,000. Reprocessing the 5' RACE reads, TCRdb reports a single entry for every CDR3 protein and omits DNA. These V and J calls derive from TCRdb rather than the authors' analysis. The record lists about 6,500 distinct CDR3 sequences, of which the ten most abundant hold roughly 20%. The identity of TPEX cells was that of CCR7+ PD-1+ TIGIT+ early memory CD8+ T cells with exhausted-like traits. Buffy coats of healthy donors yielded the PBMC. Enriched by negative magnetic separation, total CD8+ T cells were obtained. Study-wide results and caveats: By Chao1 estimates, precursor exhausted T cells appeared less diverse than stem-like memory T cells.

Per the germline V gene, CDR1 is LGHDT and CDR2 is YNNKEL (reference sequence). There are 15 residues in the CDR3. A remark on this clonotype: The antigen is unknown.

The J gene is TRBJ2-2, the V gene TRBV3-1; the D gene TCRdb calls, TRBD1, cannot be checked with no DNA. The receptor was isolated from a human donor in good health. The sample consisted of CD8+ T cells from PBMCs. This CDR3 reads CASRRTGRNTGELFF.